Included here is one T cell receptor (beta chain) sequence, with context. Its antigen is not known. The sample is drawn from a study of response to subunit inactivated influenza vaccine. Points from the study as a whole: The authors offered the suggestion that each seasonal influenza vaccination recruits few new T cells.

A single record per CDR3 protein comes from TCRdb applying MiXCR to the RT-PCR reads. Of under 500,000 distinct CDR3 sequences listed, approximately 10% are singletons. The origin of this receptor is a man aged 45-60 years who received an inactivated influenza vaccine. Sequenced material: PBMCs from blood, taken about 40 days after vaccination.

As DNA, the CDR3 is TGTGCCAGCAGCCAATACGGGCAGGGGATCTCCTACAATGAGCAGTTCTTC. This sequence encodes CASSQYGQGISYNEQFF. This chain uses TRBV16 with TRBJ2-1; D possibly corresponds to TRBD1 (6 bases). Germline CDR1 KGHSY, CDR2 FQNENV. V was clipped by 1 base and J by 0 bases, with 13 bases between them. The CDR3 is made up of 17 amino acids.